Listed below are T cell receptor beta chains from one sample, sequenced in a study of blood T cells in healthy people across ages. TCRdb passed the 5' RACE reads through MiXCR, listing each CDR3 protein once. The sample records 1,500,000 or so distinct CDR3 sequences, approximately 42% being singletons. The sequencing sample was made of blood. The receptor set was obtained from a woman aged 18-29 years in good health. Each CDR3 is given with its conserved first and last residue. A row's size may be missing; if present it is once, few, many or a size class.

clone_size: .; j_call: .; cdr3_length: 16; v_call: TRBV4-3; cdr3_aa: CASSQEVSLGYNEQYF
clone_size: .; j_call: TRBJ2-6; cdr3_length: 18; v_call: TRBV4-1; cdr3_aa: CASSQGQRRFLGANVLTF
clone_size: .; j_call: TRBJ2-1; cdr3_length: 17; v_call: TRBV9; cdr3_aa: CASSARTRGYLYNEQFF
clone_size: .; j_call: TRBJ2-7; cdr3_length: 15; v_call: TRBV11-2; cdr3_aa: CASSATSGTSGEQYF
clone_size: .; j_call: TRBJ1-3; cdr3_length: 14; v_call: TRBV5-5; cdr3_aa: CASSGGVSGNTIYF
clone_size: many; j_call: TRBJ2-5; cdr3_length: 15; v_call: TRBV6-5; cdr3_aa: CASSYLSGNQETQYF
clone_size: .; j_call: TRBJ1-2; cdr3_length: 16; v_call: TRBV7-2; cdr3_aa: CASSWTAGTSTYGYTF
clone_size: .; j_call: TRBJ2-1; cdr3_length: 15; v_call: TRBV6-2/TRBV6-3; cdr3_aa: CASSYFSANYNEQFF
clone_size: .; j_call: TRBJ2-2; cdr3_length: 13; v_call: TRBV6-2/TRBV6-3; cdr3_aa: CASSHPGSGELFF
clone_size: .; j_call: TRBJ1-4; cdr3_length: 16; v_call: TRBV28; cdr3_aa: CASSPLFGTGDEKLFF
clone_size: few; j_call: TRBJ2-1; cdr3_length: 12; v_call: TRBV7-9; cdr3_aa: CASLADYNEQFF
clone_size: .; j_call: TRBJ2-2; cdr3_length: 19; v_call: TRBV12-3/TRBV12-4; cdr3_aa: CASTVRLAGGPSNTGELFF
clone_size: .; j_call: TRBJ2-7; cdr3_length: 15; v_call: TRBV20-1; cdr3_aa: CSARDLDSPSDEQYF
clone_size: .; j_call: TRBJ1-1; cdr3_length: 15; v_call: TRBV6-5; cdr3_aa: CASGGPLGVVTEAFF
clone_size: .; j_call: .; cdr3_length: 13; v_call: TRBV4-1; cdr3_aa: CASSQIQGHEQYF
clone_size: .; j_call: .; cdr3_length: 13; v_call: TRBV7-2; cdr3_aa: CASRALDQETQFF
clone_size: few; j_call: TRBJ1-2; cdr3_length: 13; v_call: TRBV30; cdr3_aa: CAWSKQGATGYTF
clone_size: .; j_call: TRBJ1-5; cdr3_length: 13; v_call: TRBV12-5; cdr3_aa: CASAASGAQPQHF
clone_size: few; j_call: TRBJ2-4; cdr3_length: 14; v_call: TRBV4-1; cdr3_aa: CASSLRTSENIQYF
clone_size: many; j_call: TRBJ2-7; cdr3_length: 15; v_call: TRBV6-1; cdr3_aa: CASSDSGQGGNEQYF
clone_size: .; j_call: TRBJ2-5; cdr3_length: 14; v_call: TRBV7-2; cdr3_aa: CASSLEGGEGTQYF
clone_size: .; j_call: TRBJ1-1; cdr3_length: 14; v_call: TRBV11-2; cdr3_aa: CASSPRDRISEAFF
clone_size: many; j_call: TRBJ2-2; cdr3_length: 11; v_call: TRBV7-9; cdr3_aa: CASSGGGELFF
clone_size: .; j_call: TRBJ2-5; cdr3_length: 13; v_call: TRBV12-3/TRBV12-4; cdr3_aa: CASSPDVAGTQYF
clone_size: .; j_call: TRBJ2-1; cdr3_length: 13; v_call: TRBV7-2; cdr3_aa: CASSPFTYNEQFF
clone_size: .; j_call: TRBJ1-4; cdr3_length: 13; v_call: TRBV4-1; cdr3_aa: CTSSQLSSEKLFF
clone_size: .; j_call: TRBJ2-1; cdr3_length: 15; v_call: TRBV5-1; cdr3_aa: CASSVTSGSLNEQFF
clone_size: .; j_call: TRBJ2-5; cdr3_length: 14; v_call: TRBV27; cdr3_aa: CASNRLAGVDEQYF
clone_size: .; j_call: TRBJ1-5; cdr3_length: 16; v_call: TRBV4-2; cdr3_aa: CASSPLPTGSNQPQHF
clone_size: .; j_call: TRBJ2-1; cdr3_length: 13; v_call: TRBV5-1; cdr3_aa: CASSFSTDHEQFF
clone_size: few; j_call: TRBJ1-2; cdr3_length: 12; v_call: TRBV6-5; cdr3_aa: CASRTGLGGYTF
clone_size: few; j_call: TRBJ2-3; cdr3_length: 17; v_call: TRBV20-1; cdr3_aa: CSARVRLAGLRTDTQYF
clone_size: .; j_call: TRBJ2-6; cdr3_length: 16; v_call: TRBV6-5; cdr3_aa: CASSSHQASGANVLTF
clone_size: .; j_call: TRBJ2-1; cdr3_length: 17; v_call: TRBV19; cdr3_aa: CASSILISQALNNEQFF
clone_size: .; j_call: TRBJ1-1; cdr3_length: 13; v_call: TRBV5-1; cdr3_aa: CASSLSAETEAFF
clone_size: few; j_call: TRBJ2-1; cdr3_length: 17; v_call: TRBV7-9; cdr3_aa: CASSFDSTGIGRNEQFF